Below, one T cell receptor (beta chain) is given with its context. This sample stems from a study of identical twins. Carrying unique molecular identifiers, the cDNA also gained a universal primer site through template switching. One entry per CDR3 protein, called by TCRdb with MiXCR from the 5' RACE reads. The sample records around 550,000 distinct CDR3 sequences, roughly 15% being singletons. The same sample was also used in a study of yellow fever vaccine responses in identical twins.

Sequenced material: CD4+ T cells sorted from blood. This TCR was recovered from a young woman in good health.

The CDR3 DNA reads TGCAGCGTTGCGGTGGGACTAGCTTCCGAGCAGTACTTC. The encoded protein is CSVAVGLASEQYF. The chain links TRBV29-1 to TRBJ2-7, with TRBD2 matching over 9 bases. Trimming took 4 bases from V and 6 from J; bases not matched to a gene: 7. Germline loops: CDR1 SQVTM, CDR2 ANQGSEA. CDR3 size: 13 residues.